This T cell receptor (beta chain) was captured by sequencing in a study of blood T cells in healthy people across ages. Whole-study results and caveats: Researchers judged that diversity estimates from one million T cells fell short of true values.

Primed by a sample-barcoded 5' primer and a J-beta primer mix, a second PCR proceeded for about 7 to 11 cycles. TCRdb redid the calling of the 5' RACE reads with MiXCR, one entry per CDR3 protein. Found here are about 1.8 million distinct CDR3 sequences, about 50% of them singletons; the top ten hold around 2.1%. The CDR3 contains 12 residues. Germline V gene lookup returns CDR1 DFQATT and CDR2 SNEGSKA (reference sequence). Trimming removed 0 bases at V and 6 bases at J, with 6 bases between. On this clonotype: Its antigen remains unidentified.

The TCR originated in a middle-aged woman in good health. Sequences were obtained from blood. V usage is TRBV20-1 and J usage is TRBJ2-1; D unclear. The CDR3, as DNA: TGCAGTGCTAGAGAGAGAGCCAATGAGCAGTTCTTC. Translation: CSARERANEQFF.